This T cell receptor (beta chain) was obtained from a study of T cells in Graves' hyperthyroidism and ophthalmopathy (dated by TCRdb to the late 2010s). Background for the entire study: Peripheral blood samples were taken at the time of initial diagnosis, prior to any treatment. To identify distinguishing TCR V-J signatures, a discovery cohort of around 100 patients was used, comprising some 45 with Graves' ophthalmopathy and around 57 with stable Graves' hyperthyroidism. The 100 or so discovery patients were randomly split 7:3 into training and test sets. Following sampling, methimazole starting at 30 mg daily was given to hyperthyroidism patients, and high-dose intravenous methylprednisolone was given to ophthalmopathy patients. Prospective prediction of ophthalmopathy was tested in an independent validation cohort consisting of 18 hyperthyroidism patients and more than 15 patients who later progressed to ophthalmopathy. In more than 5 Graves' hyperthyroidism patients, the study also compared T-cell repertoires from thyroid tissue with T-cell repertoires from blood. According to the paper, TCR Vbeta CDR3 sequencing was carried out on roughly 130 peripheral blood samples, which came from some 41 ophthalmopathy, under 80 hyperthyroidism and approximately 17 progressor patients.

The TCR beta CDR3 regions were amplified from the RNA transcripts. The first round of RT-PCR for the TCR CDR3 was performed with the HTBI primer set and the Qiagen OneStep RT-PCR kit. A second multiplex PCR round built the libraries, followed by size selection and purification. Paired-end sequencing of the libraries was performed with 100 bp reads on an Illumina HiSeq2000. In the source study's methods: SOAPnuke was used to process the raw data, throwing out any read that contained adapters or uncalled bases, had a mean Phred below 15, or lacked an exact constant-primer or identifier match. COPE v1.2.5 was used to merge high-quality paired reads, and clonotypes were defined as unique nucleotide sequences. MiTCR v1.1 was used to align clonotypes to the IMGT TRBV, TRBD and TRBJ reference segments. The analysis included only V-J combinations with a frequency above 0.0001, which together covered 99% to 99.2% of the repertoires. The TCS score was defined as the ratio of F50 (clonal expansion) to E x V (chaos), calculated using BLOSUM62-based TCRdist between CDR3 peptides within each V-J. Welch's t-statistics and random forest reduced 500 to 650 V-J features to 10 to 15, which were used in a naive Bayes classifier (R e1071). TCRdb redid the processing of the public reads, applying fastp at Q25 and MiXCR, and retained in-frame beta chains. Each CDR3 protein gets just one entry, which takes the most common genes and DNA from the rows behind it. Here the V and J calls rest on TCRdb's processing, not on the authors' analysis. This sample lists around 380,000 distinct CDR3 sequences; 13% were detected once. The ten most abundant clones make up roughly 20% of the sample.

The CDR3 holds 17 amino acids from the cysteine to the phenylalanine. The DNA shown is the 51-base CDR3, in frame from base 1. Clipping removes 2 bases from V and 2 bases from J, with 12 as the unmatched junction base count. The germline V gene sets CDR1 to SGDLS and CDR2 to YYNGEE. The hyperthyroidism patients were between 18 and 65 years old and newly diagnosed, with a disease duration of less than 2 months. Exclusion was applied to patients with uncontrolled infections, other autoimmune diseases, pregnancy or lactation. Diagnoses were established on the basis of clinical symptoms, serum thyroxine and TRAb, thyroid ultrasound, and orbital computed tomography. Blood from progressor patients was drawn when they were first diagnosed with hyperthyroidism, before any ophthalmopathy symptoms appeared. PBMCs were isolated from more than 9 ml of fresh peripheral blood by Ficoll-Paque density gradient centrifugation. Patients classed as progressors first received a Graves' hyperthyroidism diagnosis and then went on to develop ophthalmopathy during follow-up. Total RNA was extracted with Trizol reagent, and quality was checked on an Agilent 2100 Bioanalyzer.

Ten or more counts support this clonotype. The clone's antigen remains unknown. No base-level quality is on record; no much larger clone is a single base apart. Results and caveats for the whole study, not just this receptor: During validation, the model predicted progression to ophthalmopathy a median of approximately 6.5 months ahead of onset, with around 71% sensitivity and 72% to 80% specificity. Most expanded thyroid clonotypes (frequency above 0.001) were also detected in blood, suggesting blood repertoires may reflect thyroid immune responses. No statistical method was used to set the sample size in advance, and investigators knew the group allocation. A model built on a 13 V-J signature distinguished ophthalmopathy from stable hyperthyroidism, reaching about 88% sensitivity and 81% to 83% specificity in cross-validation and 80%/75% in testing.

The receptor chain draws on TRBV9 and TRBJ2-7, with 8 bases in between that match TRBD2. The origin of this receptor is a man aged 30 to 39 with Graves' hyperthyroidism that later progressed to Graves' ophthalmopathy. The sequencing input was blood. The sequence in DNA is TGTGCCAGCAGCGTCAAAGCGGGGGTGATATTGACCTACGAGCAGTACTTC. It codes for CASSVKAGVILTYEQYF.